Shown below are 11 T cell receptor beta chains from a single sample sequenced in a study of cytomegalovirus exposure and HLA in healthy donors. 13 Jbeta primers and 60 Vbeta primers were used for the PCR. Assay used: immunoSEQ multiplex PCR; TCRdb lists only in-frame clones, some missing. The data hold 55,000 to 80,000 clones, with less than 75% observed a single time. Sequencing was performed on PBMCs. The source of these receptors is a man aged 45-60 years in good health and CMV-seropositive.

The chain recombines TRBV29-1 with TRBJ1-1; a possible D gene is TRBD1 (5 bases). The CDR3 is 13 amino acids. The V gene lost 5 bases and the J gene lost 1 base, with 11 bases spanning the gap. Germline loops: CDR1 SQVTM, CDR2 ANQGSEA. The chain's CDR3 is CSVWEGSNTEAFF. In DNA, the CDR3 is TGCAGCGTTTGGGAGGGGTCGAACACTGAAGCTTTCTTT. Based on the CDR3 plus reference TRBV29-1 and TRBJ1-1, the full variable domain is SAVISQKPSRDICQRGTSLTIQCQVDSQVTMMFWYRQQPGQSLTLIATANQGSEATYESGFVIDKFPISRPNLTFSTLTVSNMSPEDSSIYLCSVWEGSNTEAFFGQGTRLTVV.

The table lists this clone with a few counts. The V and J genes are TRBV6-4 and TRBJ2-7; 9 bases match TRBD1. J was trimmed by 4 bases and V by 8 bases; bases with no gene match: 12. Looked up from germline, CDR1 is MRHNA and CDR2 is SNTAGT. This CDR3 region has 15 residues. In DNA form, the CDR3 reads TGTGCCAGCCGAACCCGGGACAGGGTAGTTTACGAGCAGTACTTC. Its protein product is CASRTRDRVVYEQYF.

The gene calls are TRBV5-1 and TRBJ2-2; a weak D match, TRBD2 (6 bases). The CDR3 totals 12 residues. V gave up 8 bases and J gave up 3 bases, with 8 bases separating them. Looked up from germline, CDR1 is SGHRS and CDR2 is YFSETQ. The CDR3 DNA is TGCGCCAGTCAGCGGGACACCGGGGAGCTGTTTTTT. This codes for CASQRDTGELFF.

V and J are TRBV19 and TRBJ2-7, with D perhaps TRBD1 (5 bases). The V end lost 0 bases, the J end lost 3 bases, and 12 bases lay between the germline ends. The CDR3 sequence is 15 residues long. Germline V gene sequence: CDR1 LNHDA, CDR2 SQIVND (reference sequence). DNA of the CDR3: TGTGCCAGTAGTATAGAGGCAGGGATTGGCTACGAGCAGTACTTC. Amino acids: CASSIEAGIGYEQYF.

The chain couples TRBV5-1 to TRBJ2-7; possible D gene TRBD1, 5 bases. V dropped 1 base and J dropped 5 bases, with 13 bases sitting between them. The CDR3 is made up of 14 amino acids. CDR1 and CDR2 from the germline V gene are SGHRS and YFSETQ. The CDR3 DNA follows: TGCGCCAGCAGCTTGCAGAAAGGGGCGGACGAGCAGTACTTC. Translation gives CASSLQKGADEQYF.

This CDR3 reads CASSVLYTDTQYF. Here the CDR3 DNA reads TGCGCCAGCAGTGTCCTTTACACAGATACGCAGTATTTT. The chain recombines TRBV10-2 with TRBJ2-3; D unclear. This CDR3 has 13 residues. The germline CDR1 and CDR2 sequences are WSHSY and SAAADI. Trimming left V 4 bases short and J 2 bases short, with 7 bases between.

The chain recombines TRBV29-1 with TRBJ2-5; 7 nucleotides agree with TRBD2. V gave up 4 bases and J gave up 1 base; unmatched junction bases: 0. The CDR3 runs 12 residues. Germline V gives CDR1 SQVTM, CDR2 ANQGSEA. The DNA of the CDR3 is TGCAGCGTTGGGGAGGGCCAAGAGACCCAGTACTTC. Translated: CSVGEGQETQYF.

This clone was observed a handful of times. The junction and the germline gene differ at one end; a read error may be behind it. The CDR3 DNA follows: TGTGCCAGCACTTTAAATCCCCGACTAGCGGGAGGCAATGAGCAGTTCTTC. Translating it yields CASTLNPRLAGGNEQFF. The chain employs TRBV27 and TRBJ2-1; 13 bases are a match to TRBD2. CDR1 and CDR2 (germline): MNHEY, SMNVEV (reference sequence). This CDR3 region has 17 residues.

The chain recombines TRBV5-4 with TRBJ2-1; tentative D call: TRBD1 (5 bases). The CDR3 runs 15 residues. Germline CDR1 is SGHNT and CDR2 is YYREEE (reference sequence). Trimming pared 4 bases from V and 4 bases from J, leaving 15 bases between. For the CDR3, the DNA is TGTGCCAGCAGCGTTTCAGGGCGGCATTACAATGAGCAGTTCTTC. It is translated as CASSVSGRHYNEQFF.

The gene calls are TRBV9 and TRBJ2-7; 8 bases fit TRBD1. This CDR3 is built from 15 residues. Germline V lookup: CDR1 SGDLS, CDR2 YYNGEE. Trimming took 4 bases from V and 0 from J; bases not matched to a gene: 6. CDR3 in amino acids: CASSPGGQISYEQYF. The CDR3 DNA is TGTGCCAGCAGCCCAGGGGGCCAAATCTCCTACGAGCAGTACTTC.

This clone was detected once. The rearrangement uses TRBV7-9 and TRBJ2-7; D may be TRBD1 (6 bases). The CDR3 runs to 16 residues. Germline CDR1 and CDR2: SEHNR and FQNEAQ (reference sequence). V was pared by 2 bases and J by 0 bases, with 14 bases between. DNA of the CDR3: TGTGCCAGCAGCTTAACTCAGACAGGAACCTCCTACGAGCAGTACTTC. Translated, it gives CASSLTQTGTSYEQYF.